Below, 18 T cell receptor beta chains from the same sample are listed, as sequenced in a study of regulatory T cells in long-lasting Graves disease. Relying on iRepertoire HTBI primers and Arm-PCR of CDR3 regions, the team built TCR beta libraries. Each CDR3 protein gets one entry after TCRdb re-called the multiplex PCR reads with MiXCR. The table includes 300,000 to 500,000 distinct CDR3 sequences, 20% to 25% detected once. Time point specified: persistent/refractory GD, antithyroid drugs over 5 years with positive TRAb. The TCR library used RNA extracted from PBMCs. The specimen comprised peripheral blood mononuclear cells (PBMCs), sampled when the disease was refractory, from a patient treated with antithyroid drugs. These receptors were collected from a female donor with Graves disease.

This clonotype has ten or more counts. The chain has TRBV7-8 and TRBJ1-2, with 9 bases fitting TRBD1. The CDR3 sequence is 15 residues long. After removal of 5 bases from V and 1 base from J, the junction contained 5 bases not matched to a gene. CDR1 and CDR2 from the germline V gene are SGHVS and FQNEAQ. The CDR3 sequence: CASSARTGVNYGYTF. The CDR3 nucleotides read TGTGCCAGCAGCGCCCGGACAGGGGTTAACTATGGCTACACCTTC.

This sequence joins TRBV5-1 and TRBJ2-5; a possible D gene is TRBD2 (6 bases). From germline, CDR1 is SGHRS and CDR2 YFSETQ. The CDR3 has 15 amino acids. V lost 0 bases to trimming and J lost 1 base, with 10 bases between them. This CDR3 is CASSLGRDSQETQYF. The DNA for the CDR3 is TGCGCCAGCAGCTTGGGGAGGGATAGCCAAGAGACCCAGTACTTC. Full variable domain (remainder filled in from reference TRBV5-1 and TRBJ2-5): KAGVTQTPRYLIKTRGQQVTLSCSPISGHRSVSWYQQTPGQGLQFLFEYFSETQRNKGNFPGRFSGRQFSNSRSEMNVSTLELGDSALYLCASSLGRDSQETQYFGPGTRLLVL.

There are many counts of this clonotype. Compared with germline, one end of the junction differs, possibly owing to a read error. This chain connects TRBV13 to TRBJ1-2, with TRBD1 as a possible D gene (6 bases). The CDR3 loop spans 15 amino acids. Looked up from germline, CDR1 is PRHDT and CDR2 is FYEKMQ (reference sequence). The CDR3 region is CASTVNARTVHRISF. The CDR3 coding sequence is TGTGCCAGCACCGTTAACGCCCGGACAGTTCATAGGATCTCCTTC.

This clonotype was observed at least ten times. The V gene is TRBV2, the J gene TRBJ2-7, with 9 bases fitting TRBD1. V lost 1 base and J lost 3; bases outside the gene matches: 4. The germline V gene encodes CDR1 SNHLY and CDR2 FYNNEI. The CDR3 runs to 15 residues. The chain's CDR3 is CASSEGTGDLYEQYF. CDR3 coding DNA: TGTGCCAGCAGTGAAGGGACAGGGGATCTCTACGAGCAGTACTTC.

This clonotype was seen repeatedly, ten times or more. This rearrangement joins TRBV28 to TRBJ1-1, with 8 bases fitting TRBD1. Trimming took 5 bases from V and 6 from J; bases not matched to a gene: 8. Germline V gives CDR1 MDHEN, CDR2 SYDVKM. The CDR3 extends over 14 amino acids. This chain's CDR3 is CASSPMTGAAEAFF. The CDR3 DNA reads TGTGCCAGCAGTCCAATGACAGGGGCAGCTGAAGCTTTCTTT.

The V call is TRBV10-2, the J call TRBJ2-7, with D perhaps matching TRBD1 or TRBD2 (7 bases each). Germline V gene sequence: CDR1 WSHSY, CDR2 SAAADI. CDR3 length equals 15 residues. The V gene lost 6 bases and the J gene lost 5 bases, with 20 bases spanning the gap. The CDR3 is CASRGGTVVWDEQYF. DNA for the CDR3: TGCGCCAGCAGGGGGGGGACAGTGGTTTGGGACGAGCAGTACTTC.

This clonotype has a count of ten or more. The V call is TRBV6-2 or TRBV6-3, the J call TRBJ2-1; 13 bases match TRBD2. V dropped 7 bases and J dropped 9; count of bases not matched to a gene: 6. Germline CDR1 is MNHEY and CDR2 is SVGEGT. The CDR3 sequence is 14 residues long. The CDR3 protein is CASTARTSGGEQFF. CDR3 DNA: TGTGCCAGCACGGCCAGGACTAGCGGGGGTGAGCAGTTCTTC.

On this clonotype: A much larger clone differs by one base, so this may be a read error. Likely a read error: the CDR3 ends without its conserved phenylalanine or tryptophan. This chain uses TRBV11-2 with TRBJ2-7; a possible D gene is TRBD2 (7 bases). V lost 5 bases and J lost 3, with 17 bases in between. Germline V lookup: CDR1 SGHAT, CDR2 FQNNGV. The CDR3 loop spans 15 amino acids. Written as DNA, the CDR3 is TGTGCCAGCAGCGTCGGGGGGCCTCGAGACTACGAGCAGTACCTC. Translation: CASSVGGPRDYEQYL.

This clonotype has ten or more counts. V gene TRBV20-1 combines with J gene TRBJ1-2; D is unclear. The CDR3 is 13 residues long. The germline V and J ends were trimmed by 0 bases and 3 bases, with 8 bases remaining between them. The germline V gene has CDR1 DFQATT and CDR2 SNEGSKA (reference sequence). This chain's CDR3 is CSARDSTDYGYTF. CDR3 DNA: TGCAGTGCTAGAGACAGCACCGACTATGGCTACACCTTC.

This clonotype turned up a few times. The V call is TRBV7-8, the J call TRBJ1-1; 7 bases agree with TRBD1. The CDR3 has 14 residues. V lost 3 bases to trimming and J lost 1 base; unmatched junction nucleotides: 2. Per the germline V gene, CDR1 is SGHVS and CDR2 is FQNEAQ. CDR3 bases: TGTGCCAGCAGCTTGGGACAGCCGAACACTGAAGCTTTCTTT. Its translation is CASSLGQPNTEAFF. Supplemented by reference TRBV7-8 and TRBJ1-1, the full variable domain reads GAGVSQSPRYKVAKRGQDVALRCDPISGHVSLFWYQQALGQGPEFLTYFQNEAQLDKSGLPSDRFFAERPEGSVSTLKIQRTQQEDSAVYLCASSLGQPNTEAFFGQGTRLTVV.

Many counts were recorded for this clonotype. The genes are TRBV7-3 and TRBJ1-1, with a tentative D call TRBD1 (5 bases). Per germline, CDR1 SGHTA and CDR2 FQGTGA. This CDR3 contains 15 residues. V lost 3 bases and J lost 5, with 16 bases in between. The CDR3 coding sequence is TGTGCCAGCAGCTTGGGTTCATTGGGGACTACTGAAGCTTTCTTT. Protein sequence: CASSLGSLGTTEAFF.

The CDR3 region has the DNA TGTGCCAGCAGCTTAGAAGTTTTGGGGAATCAGCCCCAGCATTTT. Its protein product is CASSLEVLGNQPQHF. The genes are TRBV7-2 and TRBJ1-5; D not certain. Germline V gives CDR1 SGHTA, CDR2 FQGNSA. Trimming stripped 1 base from V and 4 bases from J, with 11 bases between. This CDR3 has 15 amino acids.

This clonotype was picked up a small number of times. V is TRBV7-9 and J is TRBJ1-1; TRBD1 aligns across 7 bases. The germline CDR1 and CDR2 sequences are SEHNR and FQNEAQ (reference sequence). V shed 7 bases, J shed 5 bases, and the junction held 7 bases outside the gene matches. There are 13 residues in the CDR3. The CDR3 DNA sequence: TGTGCCAGCACACCATCAGGGGGAACTGAAGCTTTCTTT. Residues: CASTPSGGTEAFF.

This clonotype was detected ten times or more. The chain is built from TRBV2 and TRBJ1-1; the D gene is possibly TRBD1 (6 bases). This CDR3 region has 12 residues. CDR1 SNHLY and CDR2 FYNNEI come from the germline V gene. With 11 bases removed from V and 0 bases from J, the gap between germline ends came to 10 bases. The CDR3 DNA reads TGTGCCGGGGGGCCATTGAACACTGAAGCTTTCTTT. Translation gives CAGGPLNTEAFF.

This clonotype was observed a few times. The CDR3 nucleotides are TGCGCCAGCACCCCGGGACGGAACACTGAAGCTTTCTTT. This encodes CASTPGRNTEAFF. The chain joins TRBV10-2 to TRBJ1-1; D might be TRBD1 (5 bases). The CDR3 is made up of 13 amino acids. In germline, CDR1 is WSHSY, CDR2 SAAADI. V was trimmed by 7 bases and J by 1 base, leaving 10 bases between them.

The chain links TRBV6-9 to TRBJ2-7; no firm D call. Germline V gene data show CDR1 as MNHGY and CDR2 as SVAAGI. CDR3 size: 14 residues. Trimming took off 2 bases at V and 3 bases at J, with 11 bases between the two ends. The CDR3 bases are TGTGCCAGCAGTTATAATAAAGGCATCTACGAGCAGTACTTC. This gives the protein CASSYNKGIYEQYF.

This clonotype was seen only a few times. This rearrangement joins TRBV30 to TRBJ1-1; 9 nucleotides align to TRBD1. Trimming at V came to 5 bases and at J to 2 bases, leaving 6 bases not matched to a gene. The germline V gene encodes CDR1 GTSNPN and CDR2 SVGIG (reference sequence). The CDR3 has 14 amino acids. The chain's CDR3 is CAWGDRGFNTEAFF. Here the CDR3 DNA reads TGTGCCTGGGGCGACAGGGGGTTTAACACTGAAGCTTTCTTT.

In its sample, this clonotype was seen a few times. The CDR3 DNA is TGTGCCAGCAGCTTAGAGACAGCCTCGAACACTGAAGCTTTCTTT. Translated, it gives CASSLETASNTEAFF. This rearrangement joins TRBV7-2 to TRBJ1-1, with a possible D match to TRBD1 (5 bases). There are 15 residues in the CDR3. Trimming left V 1 base short and J 1 base short, with 10 bases between. Germline loops: CDR1 SGHTA, CDR2 FQGNSA. Variable domain in full (rest from reference TRBV7-2 and TRBJ1-1): GAGVSQSPSNKVTEKGKDVELRCDPISGHTALYWYRQSLGQGLEFLIYFQGNSAPDKSGLPSDRFSAERTGGSVSTLTIQRTQQEDSAVYLCASSLETASNTEAFFGQGTRLTVV.